One T cell receptor (beta chain) is described in this entry. Repertoires were generated with immunoSEQ multiplex PCR, while TCRdb's copy carries only in-frame clones and drops some. The repertoire has over 80,000 clones, 80% to 90% of them found once; the top ten carry around 29%. This CDR3 spans 11 amino acids. CDR1 is WNHNN, CDR2 SYGVQD, per germline (reference sequence). Deletions cut 3 bases from V and 9 bases from J, with 6 bases between. This sample stems from a study of T cell responses to AZD1222 COVID-19 vaccine. Sequencing used peripheral blood, obtained on day 0 of AZD1222 vaccination. The rearrangement links TRBV10-1 to TRBJ2-1; D remains ambiguous. This clonotype was sampled from an adult in good health. The CDR3 bases are TGCGCCAGCAGTGACGGTTTTGAGCAGTTCTTC. Translated: CASSDGFEQFF.